A single sample is the source of the 21 T cell receptor beta chains below, sequenced in a study of Ad26.COV2.S vaccination and SARS-CoV-2 variants. Libraries were prepared by immunoSEQ multiplex PCR; TCRdb keeps only in-frame clonotypes and omits some of them. The sample includes a few hundred thousand clones, roughly 91% of them seen just once. This sample's treatment: 15 to 20 received Ad26.COV2.S at low or high dose, single or two shots; about 5 received placebo; per-sample allocation not given. Material that was analyzed had been drawn on day 63 after the first vaccine or placebo injection. The material sequenced was peripheral blood, taken in a trial of Ad26.COV2.S vaccine versus placebo. These receptors were obtained from a person aged 18-65 years who received the Ad26.COV2.S COVID-19 vaccine or a placebo.

V and J are TRBV6-2 or TRBV6-3 and TRBJ2-1, with TRBD2 as a possible D gene (5 bases). Per germline, CDR1 MNHEY and CDR2 SVGEGT. The CDR3 has 16 amino acids. The ends were cut back, 1 base at V and 8 bases at J, with 18 bases in the middle. For the CDR3, the DNA is TGTGCCAGCAGTTACTTCGGGGAACCCCCGGTGGATGAGCAGTTCTTC. Translation: CASSYFGEPPVDEQFF.

The gene calls are TRBV7-9 and TRBJ2-2, with a weak D call TRBD1 (6 bases). The CDR3 has 13 residues. V was clipped by 5 bases and J by 6 bases, with 10 bases between them. CDR1 and CDR2 (germline): SEHNR, FQNEAQ (reference sequence). The CDR3 reads CASSPTGPGELFF. DNA for the CDR3: TGTGCCAGCAGCCCTACAGGGCCCGGGGAGCTGTTTTTT.

Turning to this clone: In the same sample, other DNA sequences code for this CDR3. This chain uses TRBV18 with TRBJ1-2; D is uncertain. CDR3 size: 12 residues. V was shortened by 5 bases and J by 1 base, with 5 bases between the two germline ends. CDR1 and CDR2 (germline): KGHSH, LQKENI. The CDR3 nucleotides are TGTGCCAGCTCATTAGATAACTATGGCTACACCTTC. Translated, it gives CASSLDNYGYTF.

This CDR3 is CASSSITGTTNEKLFF. The CDR3 coding sequence is TGCGCCAGCAGCTCGATAACCGGGACAACTAATGAAAAACTGTTTTTT. The chain joins TRBV5-1 to TRBJ1-4; D is unclear. The CDR3 contains 16 residues. Trimming stripped 3 bases from V and 0 bases from J, with 12 bases between. CDR1 is SGHRS, CDR2 YFSETQ, per germline.

The V and J genes are TRBV30 and TRBJ2-7; no clear D. CDR3 size: 13 residues. Germline-derived CDR1 and CDR2 are GTSNPN and SVGIG (reference sequence). Trimming cost V 4 bases and J 0 bases, with 10 bases left between them. The CDR3 nucleotides read TGTGCCTGGAAGGATGGGGTCTCCTACGAGCAGTACTTC. Translation: CAWKDGVSYEQYF. The full variable domain, its missing parts supplied by reference TRBV30 and TRBJ2-7, is SQTIHQWPATLVQPVGSPLSLECTVEGTSNPNLYWYRQAAGRGLQLLFYSVGIGQISSEVPQNLSASRPQDRQFILSSKKLLLSDSGFYLCAWKDGVSYEQYFGPGTRLTVT.

A few counts support this clone. The gene calls are TRBV3-1 (or the pseudogene TRBV3-2) and TRBJ1-5, with 7 nucleotides matching TRBD1. After removal of 4 bases from V and 2 bases from J, the junction contained 2 bases not matched to a gene. Per the germline V gene, CDR1 is LGHDT and CDR2 is YNNKEL (reference sequence). This CDR3 comprises 14 residues. The CDR3 loop is CASSPGTGNQPQHF. The CDR3 DNA reads TGTGCCAGCAGCCCCGGGACAGGCAATCAGCCCCAGCATTTT.

In this sample, this clone turned up many times. The chain has TRBV6-5 and TRBJ1-3, with 7 bases fitting TRBD1. Germline V CDR1 and CDR2: MNHEY, SVGAGI. This CDR3 is built from 15 residues. V trimming: 8 bases; J trimming: 3 bases; junction bases outside the gene matches: 10. The CDR3 spells CASASQTGRGNTIYF. The CDR3 bases are TGTGCCAGCGCCTCTCAGACAGGGCGTGGAAACACCATATATTTT.

V is TRBV20-1 and J is TRBJ1-6; D might be TRBD1 (6 bases). Trimming removed 3 bases at V and 13 bases at J, with 19 bases between. CDR3 size: 14 residues. Per germline, CDR1 DFQATT and CDR2 SNEGSKA (reference sequence). The CDR3 nucleotides read TGCAGTGCTAGTTCTTGGGGGGGCGGCTTCCCCCTCCACTTT. Residues: CSASSWGGGFPLHF.

The chain is built from TRBV9 and TRBJ2-3, with D perhaps being TRBD1 or TRBD2 (5 bases each). The V gene lost 3 bases and the J gene lost 6 bases, with 14 bases spanning the gap. There are 14 residues in the CDR3. The germline V gene encodes CDR1 SGDLS and CDR2 YYNGEE. This CDR3 reads CASSAGPEGDTQYF. The CDR3 coding sequence is TGTGCCAGCAGCGCAGGGCCTGAGGGGGATACGCAGTATTTT.

The chain recombines TRBV15 with TRBJ2-1; 10 bases agree with TRBD1. V lost 0 bases and J lost 6; bases outside the gene matches: 5. Per germline, CDR1 LNHNV and CDR2 YYDKDF (reference sequence). The CDR3 is 16 amino acids. The CDR3 region has the DNA TGTGCCACCAGCAGAGACGCCGGGACAGGGGCCAATGAGCAGTTCTTC. It is translated as CATSRDAGTGANEQFF.

The chain couples TRBV30 to TRBJ1-2, with 7 bases identical to TRBD1. From germline, CDR1 is GTSNPN and CDR2 SVGIG (reference sequence). J was trimmed by 4 bases and V by 4 bases; bases with no gene match: 15. This CDR3 comprises 16 residues. The CDR3 DNA reads as TGTGCCTGGACTCCCCGTAAGGGGACAGCCTTCTATGGCTACACCTTC. It codes for CAWTPRKGTAFYGYTF.

This clone has a single count. The chain has TRBV28 and TRBJ2-1, with 7 nucleotides matching TRBD2. CDR3 length equals 12 residues. In germline, CDR1 is MDHEN, CDR2 SYDVKM. Trimming removed 5 bases from V and 8 bases from J; junction bases left unmatched: 3. This CDR3 is CASSPGGYEQFF. The CDR3 DNA sequence: TGTGCCAGCAGTCCGGGGGGTTATGAGCAGTTCTTC.

This chain uses TRBV11-1 with TRBJ2-7, with 8 bases identical to TRBD1. The CDR3 loop spans 14 amino acids. The V gene's germline CDR1 is SGHAT and CDR2 FQDESV (reference sequence). J gave up 7 bases and V 5 bases, and 10 bases lay outside the gene matches. The CDR3 coding sequence is TGTGCCAGCAGCACCTGGACAGGGCAAGAGGAGCAGTACTTC. Translating it yields CASSTWTGQEEQYF.

The chain joins TRBV19 to TRBJ2-3; no reliable D call. Looked up from germline, CDR1 is LNHDA and CDR2 is SQIVND (reference sequence). This CDR3 has 15 residues. Trimming shortened V by 0 bases and J by 4 bases, and 11 bases separated the two germline ends. The CDR3 region is CASSIDRLVPDTQYF. The CDR3 DNA follows: TGTGCCAGTAGTATAGACCGGCTAGTCCCAGATACGCAGTATTTT. Full variable domain (missing parts from reference TRBV19 and TRBJ2-3): DGGITQSPKYLFRKEGQNVTLSCEQNLNHDAMYWYRQDPGQGLRLIYYSQIVNDFQKGDIAEGYSVSREKKESFPLTVTSAQKNPTAFYLCASSIDRLVPDTQYFGPGTRLTVL.

This clone was counted at least ten times. The V and J genes are TRBV4-1 and TRBJ1-4, with D perhaps matching TRBD1 (5 bases). V lost 5 bases and J lost 4, with 23 bases in between. CDR1 and CDR2 from the germline V gene are MGHRA and YSYEKL. This CDR3 spans 18 amino acids. CDR3: CASSVISRDPQDNEKLFF. DNA for the CDR3: TGCGCCAGCAGCGTGATAAGCCGGGACCCCCAAGATAATGAAAAACTGTTTTTT.

The genes are TRBV5-1 and TRBJ2-7; 11 bases fit TRBD2. Trimming at V came to 4 bases and at J to 6 bases, leaving 6 bases not matched to a gene. The CDR3 consists of 14 residues. The germline CDR1 and CDR2 sequences are SGHRS and YFSETQ. The CDR3 DNA follows: TGCGCCAGCAGCACCGGGACTAGCGGCGGCGAGCAGTACTTC. It yields the protein CASSTGTSGGEQYF. The variable domain in full, with the rest retrieved from reference TRBV5-1 and TRBJ2-7, is KAGVTQTPRYLIKTRGQQVTLSCSPISGHRSVSWYQQTPGQGLQFLFEYFSETQRNKGNFPGRFSGRQFSNSRSEMNVSTLELGDSALYLCASSTGTSGGEQYFGPGTRLTVT.

The chain uses TRBV4-1 and TRBJ2-3; D is undetermined. Trimming took 2 bases from V and 0 from J, leaving 12 bases between them. This CDR3 comprises 16 residues. Germline V gene data show CDR1 as MGHRA and CDR2 as YSYEKL. The CDR3: CASSQLRKASTDTQYF. The DNA of the CDR3 is TGCGCCAGCAGCCAATTGAGGAAGGCTAGCACAGATACGCAGTATTTT.

The chain recombines TRBV6-2 or TRBV6-3 with TRBJ1-6; TRBD1 might be the D (5 bases). The CDR3 is made up of 17 amino acids. The germline gives CDR1 MNHEY, CDR2 SVGEGT. Deletions cut 4 bases from V and 4 bases from J, with 17 bases between. The CDR3: CASSSPPSGGYNSPLHF. The CDR3, as DNA: TGTGCCAGCAGTTCGCCCCCGTCCGGGGGGTATAATTCACCCCTCCACTTT.

V and J are TRBV9 and TRBJ1-1, with D hard to call. Trimming removed 10 bases at V and 1 base at J, with 11 bases between. Germline values: CDR1 SGDLS, CDR2 YYNGEE. CDR3 size: 12 residues. In DNA form, the CDR3 reads TGTGCCGGTCTATGGGGGAACACTGAAGCTTTCTTT. It specifies CAGLWGNTEAFF.

CDR3 in DNA: TGTGCCAGCAGACCCCCCCGGGACAGGGGGCGCCCCCATGGCTACACCTTC. As protein: CASRPPRDRGRPHGYTF. The genes are TRBV6-4 and TRBJ1-2; TRBD1 matches 12 bases. This CDR3 is 17 amino acids long. V lost 6 bases and J lost 6; bases outside the gene matches: 14. Germline V gene data show CDR1 as MRHNA and CDR2 as SNTAGT.

The chain is built from TRBV3-1 (or the pseudogene TRBV3-2) and TRBJ1-5, with unresolved D. This CDR3 has 16 residues. The V gene's germline CDR1 is LGHDT and CDR2 YNNKEL (reference sequence). V was trimmed by 0 bases and J by 5 bases, leaving 14 bases between them. The CDR3, as DNA: TGTGCCAGCAGCCAAGATGCGTCAGGTAGGGATCAGCCCCAGCATTTT. As protein: CASSQDASGRDQPQHF.